The rows below give T cell receptor beta chains drawn from one sample of a study of blood T cell repertoires in COVID-19. The data were produced by immunoSEQ multiplex PCR, yet TCRdb's version contains in-frame clones alone and is incomplete. In the table there are some 120,000 clones, 85% of which are singletons. Input material: peripheral blood. Source of these receptors: a woman aged 80 or over with COVID-19, enrolled during active disease. Both conserved end residues are part of each CDR3.

j_call: TRBJ2-7
v_call: TRBV5-6
cdr3_aa: CASSSAAVRKGVAYEQYF

j_call: TRBJ1-5
v_call: TRBV19
cdr3_aa: CASSIIQGTQPQHF

j_call: TRBJ1-4
v_call: TRBV2
cdr3_aa: CASSLAGTTNEKLFF

j_call: TRBJ1-6
v_call: TRBV5-6
cdr3_aa: CASSPGTVDNSALHF

j_call: TRBJ2-4
v_call: TRBV4-3
cdr3_aa: CASSRDVDRGLLAKNIQYF

j_call: TRBJ2-3
v_call: TRBV11-3
cdr3_aa: CASSPGTSGDTDTQYF

j_call: TRBJ2-3
v_call: TRBV24-1
cdr3_aa: CATGGPPATDTQYF

j_call: TRBJ2-7
v_call: TRBV2
cdr3_aa: CASSSYRASYEQYF

j_call: TRBJ1-2
v_call: TRBV5-8
cdr3_aa: CASRRRDGDNYGYTF

j_call: TRBJ1-5
v_call: TRBV28
cdr3_aa: CASSFVGRAVINQPQHF

j_call: TRBJ2-1
v_call: TRBV19
cdr3_aa: CASSISSLAGGPSNEQFF

j_call: TRBJ2-3
v_call: TRBV27
cdr3_aa: CASTGWGDGADTQYF

j_call: TRBJ1-6
v_call: TRBV5-1
cdr3_aa: CASSYGQGGNSPLHF

j_call: TRBJ2-5
v_call: TRBV27
cdr3_aa: CASSPVTSGWETQYF

j_call: TRBJ1-1
v_call: TRBV15
cdr3_aa: CATSRGGGGIAEAFF

j_call: TRBJ2-1
v_call: TRBV9
cdr3_aa: CASSVGAGGMYNEQFF

j_call: TRBJ2-1
v_call: TRBV4-2
cdr3_aa: CASSQDRGSVQFF

j_call: TRBJ2-2
v_call: TRBV2
cdr3_aa: CASRRPTDTGELFF

j_call: TRBJ2-3
v_call: TRBV29-1
cdr3_aa: CSAGTSGRAGTQYF

j_call: TRBJ1-6
v_call: TRBV28
cdr3_aa: CASSSTGSHLHF

j_call: TRBJ2-1
v_call: TRBV2
cdr3_aa: CASWTVRGTNEQFF

j_call: TRBJ2-3
v_call: TRBV18
cdr3_aa: CASSPPSRDTQYF

j_call: TRBJ1-2
v_call: TRBV5-4
cdr3_aa: CASSLGRNNYGYTF

j_call: TRBJ2-7
v_call: TRBV19
cdr3_aa: CASSVQLAGGTYEQYF

j_call: TRBJ2-1
v_call: TRBV7-2
cdr3_aa: CASSPRTGVIEQFF

j_call: TRBJ1-1
v_call: TRBV3-1/TRBV3-2
cdr3_aa: CASSRTSGVTEAFF

j_call: TRBJ2-6
v_call: TRBV6-7
cdr3_aa: CASSYSTASSGANVLTF

j_call: TRBJ1-2
v_call: TRBV28
cdr3_aa: CASSPAASYGYTF

j_call: TRBJ2-5
v_call: TRBV7-2
cdr3_aa: CASSLRTIQYF